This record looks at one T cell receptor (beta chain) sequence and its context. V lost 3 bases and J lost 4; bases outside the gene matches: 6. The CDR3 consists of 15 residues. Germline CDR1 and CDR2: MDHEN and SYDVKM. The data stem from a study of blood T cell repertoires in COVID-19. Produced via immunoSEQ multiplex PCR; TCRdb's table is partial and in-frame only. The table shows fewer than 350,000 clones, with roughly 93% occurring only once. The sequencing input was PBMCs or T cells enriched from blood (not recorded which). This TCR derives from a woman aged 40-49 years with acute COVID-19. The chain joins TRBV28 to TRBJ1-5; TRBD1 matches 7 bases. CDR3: CASSFSDRWNQPQHF. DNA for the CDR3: TGTGCCAGCAGTTTTTCGGACAGGTGGAATCAGCCCCAGCATTTT. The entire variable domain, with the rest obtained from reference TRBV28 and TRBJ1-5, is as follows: DVKVTQSSRYLVKRTGEKVFLECVQDMDHENMFWYRQDPGLGLRLIYFSYDVKMKEKGDIPEGYSVSREKKERFSLILESASTNQTSMYLCASSFSDRWNQPQHFGDGTRLSIL.